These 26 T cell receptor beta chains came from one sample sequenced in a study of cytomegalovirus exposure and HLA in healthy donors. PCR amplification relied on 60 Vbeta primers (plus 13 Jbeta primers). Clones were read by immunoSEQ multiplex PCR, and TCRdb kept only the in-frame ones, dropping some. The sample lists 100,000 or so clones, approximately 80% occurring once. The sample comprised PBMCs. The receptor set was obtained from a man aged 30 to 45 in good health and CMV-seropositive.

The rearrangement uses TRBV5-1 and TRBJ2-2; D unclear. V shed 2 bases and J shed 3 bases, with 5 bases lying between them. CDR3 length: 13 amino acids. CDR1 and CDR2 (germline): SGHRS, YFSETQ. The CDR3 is CASSFSDTGELFF. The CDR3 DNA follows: TGCGCCAGCAGCTTTTCGGACACCGGGGAGCTGTTTTTT.

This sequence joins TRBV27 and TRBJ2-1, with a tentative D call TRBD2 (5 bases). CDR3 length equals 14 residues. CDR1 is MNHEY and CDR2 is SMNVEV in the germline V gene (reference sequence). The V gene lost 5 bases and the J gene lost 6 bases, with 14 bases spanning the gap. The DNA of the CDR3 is TGTGCCAGCAGTCCCCCGGGATCCCCCAATGAGCAGTTCTTC. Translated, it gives CASSPPGSPNEQFF.

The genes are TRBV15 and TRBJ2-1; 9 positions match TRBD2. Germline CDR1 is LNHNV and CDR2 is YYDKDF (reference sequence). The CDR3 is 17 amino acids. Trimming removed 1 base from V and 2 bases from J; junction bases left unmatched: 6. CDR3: CATSRVGTSRTYNEQFF. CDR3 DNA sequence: TGTGCCACCAGCAGAGTAGGGACTAGCAGGACCTACAATGAGCAGTTCTTC. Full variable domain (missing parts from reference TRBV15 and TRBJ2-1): DAMVIQNPRYQVTQFGKPVTLSCSQTLNHNVMYWYQQKSSQAPKLLFHYYDKDFNNEADTPDNFQSRRPNTSFCFLDIRSPGLGDTAMYLCATSRVGTSRTYNEQFFGPGTRLTVL.

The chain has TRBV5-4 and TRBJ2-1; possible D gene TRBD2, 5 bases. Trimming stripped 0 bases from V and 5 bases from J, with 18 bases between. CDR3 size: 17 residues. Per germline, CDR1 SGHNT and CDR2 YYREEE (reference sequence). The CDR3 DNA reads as TGTGCCAGCAGCTTGGTAAAAATCGCTAGCAGCCACAATGAGCAGTTCTTC. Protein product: CASSLVKIASSHNEQFF.

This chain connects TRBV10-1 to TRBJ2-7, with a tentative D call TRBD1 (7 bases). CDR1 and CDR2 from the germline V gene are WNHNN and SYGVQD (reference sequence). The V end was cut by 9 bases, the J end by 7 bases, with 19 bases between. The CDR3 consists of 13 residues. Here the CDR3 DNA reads TGCGCCAGTCAACAGGGGAGGTTGGGGGAGCAGTACTTC. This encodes CASQQGRLGEQYF.

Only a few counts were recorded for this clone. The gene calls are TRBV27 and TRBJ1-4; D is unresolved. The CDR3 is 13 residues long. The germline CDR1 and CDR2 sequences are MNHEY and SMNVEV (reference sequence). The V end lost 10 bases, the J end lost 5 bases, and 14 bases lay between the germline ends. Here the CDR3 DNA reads TGTGCCACCAGCAGACTCTCAAATGAAAAACTGTTTTTT. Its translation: CATSRLSNEKLFF.

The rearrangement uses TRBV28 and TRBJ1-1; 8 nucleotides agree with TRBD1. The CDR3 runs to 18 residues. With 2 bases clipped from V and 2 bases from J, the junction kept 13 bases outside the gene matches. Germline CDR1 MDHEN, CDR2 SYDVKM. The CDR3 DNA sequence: TGTGCCAGCAGTTTAATTTCCCCGGGACAGGCGTCTAACACTGAAGCTTTCTTT. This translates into CASSLISPGQASNTEAFF.

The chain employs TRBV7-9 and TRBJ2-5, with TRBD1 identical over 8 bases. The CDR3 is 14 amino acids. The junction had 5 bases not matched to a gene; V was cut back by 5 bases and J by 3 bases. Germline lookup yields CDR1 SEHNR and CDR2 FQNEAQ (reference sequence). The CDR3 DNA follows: TGTGCCAGCAGCGGCTGGACAGGGAAAGAGACCCAGTACTTC. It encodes CASSGWTGKETQYF.

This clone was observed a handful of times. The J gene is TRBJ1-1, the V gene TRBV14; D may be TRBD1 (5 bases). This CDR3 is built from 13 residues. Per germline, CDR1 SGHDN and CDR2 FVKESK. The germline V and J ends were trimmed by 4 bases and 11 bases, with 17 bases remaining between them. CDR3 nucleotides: TGTGCCAGCAGCCCCGGGGGAAGACTCTGGGCTTTCTTT. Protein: CASSPGGRLWAFF.

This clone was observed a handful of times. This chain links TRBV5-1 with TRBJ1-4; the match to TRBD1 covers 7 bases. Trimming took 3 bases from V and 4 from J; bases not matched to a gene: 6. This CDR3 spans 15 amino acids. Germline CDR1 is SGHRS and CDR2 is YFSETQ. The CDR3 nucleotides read TGCGCCAGCAGCTCCGGGACAGTGAATAATGAAAAACTGTTTTTT. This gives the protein CASSSGTVNNEKLFF.

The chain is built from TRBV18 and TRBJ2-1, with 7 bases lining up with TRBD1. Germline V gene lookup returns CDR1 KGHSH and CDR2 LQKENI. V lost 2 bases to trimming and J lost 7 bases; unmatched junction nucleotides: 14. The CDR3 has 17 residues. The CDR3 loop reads CASSPNLAGTGENEQFF. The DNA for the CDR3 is TGTGCCAGCTCACCAAATTTAGCCGGTACAGGGGAGAATGAGCAGTTCTTC. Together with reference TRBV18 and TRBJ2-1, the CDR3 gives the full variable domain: NAGVMQNPRHLVRRRGQEARLRCSPMKGHSHVYWYRQLPEEGLKFMVYLQKENIIDESGMPKERFSAEFPKEGPSILRIQQVVRGDSAAYFCASSPNLAGTGENEQFFGPGTRLTVL.

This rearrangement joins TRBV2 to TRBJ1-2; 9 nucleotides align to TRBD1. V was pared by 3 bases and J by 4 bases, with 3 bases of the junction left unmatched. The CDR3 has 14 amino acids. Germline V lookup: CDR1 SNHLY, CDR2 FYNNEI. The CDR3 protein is CASSETGGTYGYTF. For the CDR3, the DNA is TGTGCCAGCAGTGAGACAGGGGGTACCTATGGCTACACCTTC.

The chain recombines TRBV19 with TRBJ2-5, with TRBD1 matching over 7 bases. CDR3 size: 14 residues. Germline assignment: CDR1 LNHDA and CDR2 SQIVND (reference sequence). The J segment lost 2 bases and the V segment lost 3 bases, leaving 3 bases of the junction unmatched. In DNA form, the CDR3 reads TGTGCCAGTAGTATTGGGACAGCACAAGAGACCCAGTACTTC. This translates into CASSIGTAQETQYF.

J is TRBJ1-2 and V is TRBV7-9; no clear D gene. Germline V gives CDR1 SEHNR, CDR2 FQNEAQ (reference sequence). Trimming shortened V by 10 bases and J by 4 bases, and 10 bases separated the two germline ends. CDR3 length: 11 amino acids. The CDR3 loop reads CATSEGYGYTF. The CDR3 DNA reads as TGTGCCACCTCGGAGGGCTATGGCTACACCTTC.

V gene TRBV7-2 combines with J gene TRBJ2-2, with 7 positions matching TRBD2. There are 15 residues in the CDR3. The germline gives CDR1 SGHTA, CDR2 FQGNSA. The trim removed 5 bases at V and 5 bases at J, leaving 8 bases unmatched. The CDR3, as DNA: TGTGCCAGCAGCCAGGGAGGGCCTTTAACCGGGGAGCTGTTTTTT. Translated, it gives CASSQGGPLTGELFF.

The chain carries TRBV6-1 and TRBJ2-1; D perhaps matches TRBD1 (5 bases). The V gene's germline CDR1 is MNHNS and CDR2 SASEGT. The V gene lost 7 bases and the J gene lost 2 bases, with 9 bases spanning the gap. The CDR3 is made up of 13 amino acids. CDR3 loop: CASTMTAYNEQFF. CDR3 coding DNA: TGTGCCAGCACCATGACAGCCTACAATGAGCAGTTCTTC.

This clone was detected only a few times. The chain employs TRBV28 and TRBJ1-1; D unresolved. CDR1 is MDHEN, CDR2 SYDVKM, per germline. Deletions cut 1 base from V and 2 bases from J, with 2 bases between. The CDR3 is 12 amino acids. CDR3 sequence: CASSLSNTEAFF. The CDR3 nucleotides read TGTGCCAGCAGTTTATCAAACACTGAAGCTTTCTTT.

The CDR3 nucleotides are TGTGCCAGCAGCCCAGATAGGGCCAGGGCAGCAAACTATGGCTACACCTTC. It encodes CASSPDRARAANYGYTF. The chain is built from TRBV7-9 and TRBJ1-2; possible D gene TRBD1, 5 bases. The CDR3 is 17 residues long. Germline V gene sequence: CDR1 SEHNR, CDR2 FQNEAQ (reference sequence). Trimming removed 5 bases from V and 2 bases from J, with 21 bases in between.

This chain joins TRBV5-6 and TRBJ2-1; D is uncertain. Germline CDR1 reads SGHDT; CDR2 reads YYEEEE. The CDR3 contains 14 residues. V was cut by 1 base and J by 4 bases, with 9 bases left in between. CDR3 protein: CASSLTLRYNEQFF. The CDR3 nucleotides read TGTGCCAGCAGCTTGACGTTGAGGTACAATGAGCAGTTCTTC.

The CDR3 sequence is CASSELAGNEKLFF. The CDR3 nucleotides are TGTGCCAGCAGTGAATTGGCAGGGAATGAAAAACTGTTTTTT. The chain couples TRBV6-5 to TRBJ1-4, with TRBD1 as a possible D gene (5 bases). The germline V and J ends were trimmed by 5 bases and 5 bases, with 12 bases remaining between them. CDR1 and CDR2 from the germline V gene are MNHEY and SVGAGI. The CDR3 is 14 amino acids.

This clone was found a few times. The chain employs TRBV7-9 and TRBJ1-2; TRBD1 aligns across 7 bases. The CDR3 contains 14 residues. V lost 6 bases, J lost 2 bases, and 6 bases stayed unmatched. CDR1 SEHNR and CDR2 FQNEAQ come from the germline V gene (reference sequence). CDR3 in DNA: TGTGCCAGCAGTCGATTACAGGGGAACTATGGCTACACCTTC. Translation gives CASSRLQGNYGYTF.

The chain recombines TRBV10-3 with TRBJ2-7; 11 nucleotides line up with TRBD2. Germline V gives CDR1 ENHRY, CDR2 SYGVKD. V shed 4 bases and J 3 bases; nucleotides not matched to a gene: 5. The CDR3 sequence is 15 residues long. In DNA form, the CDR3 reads TGTGCCATCAGTGTGGGACTAGCGGATTTCTACGAGCAGTACTTC. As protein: CAISVGLADFYEQYF.

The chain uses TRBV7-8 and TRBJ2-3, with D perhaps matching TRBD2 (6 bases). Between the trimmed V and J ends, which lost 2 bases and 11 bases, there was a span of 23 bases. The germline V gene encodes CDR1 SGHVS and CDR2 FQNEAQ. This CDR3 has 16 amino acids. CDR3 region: CASSLTPPPSGDLQYF. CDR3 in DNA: TGTGCCAGCAGCTTAACTCCCCCCCCCTCGGGAGATTTGCAGTATTTT.

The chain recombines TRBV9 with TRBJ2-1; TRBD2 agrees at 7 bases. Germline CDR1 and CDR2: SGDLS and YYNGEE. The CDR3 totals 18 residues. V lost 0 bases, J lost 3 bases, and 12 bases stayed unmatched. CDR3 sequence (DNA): TGTGCCAGCAGCGTAGAGTTTAGGACTAGGGGATTCTACAATGAGCAGTTCTTC. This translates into CASSVEFRTRGFYNEQFF.

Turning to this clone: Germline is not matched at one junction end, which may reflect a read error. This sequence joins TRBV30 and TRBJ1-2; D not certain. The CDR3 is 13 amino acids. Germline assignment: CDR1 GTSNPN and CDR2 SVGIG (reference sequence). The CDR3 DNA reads TGTGCCTGGAGTGATGGTGGTAACTACGGCTACACCTTC. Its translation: CAWSDGGNYGYTF. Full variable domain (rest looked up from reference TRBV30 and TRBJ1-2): SQTIHQWPATLVQPVGSPLSLECTVEGTSNPNLYWYRQAAGRGLQLLFYSVGIGQISSEVPQNLSASRPQDRQFILSSKKLLLSDSGFYLCAWSDGGNYGYTFGSGTRLTVV.

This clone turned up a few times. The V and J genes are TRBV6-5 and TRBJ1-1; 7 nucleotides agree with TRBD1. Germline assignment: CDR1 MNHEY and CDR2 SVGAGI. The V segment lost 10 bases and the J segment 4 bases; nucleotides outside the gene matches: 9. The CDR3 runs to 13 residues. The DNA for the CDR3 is TGTGCCACCTCGGACAGGACGGGCACTGAAGCTTTCTTT. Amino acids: CATSDRTGTEAFF.